These 10 T cell receptor beta chains were all obtained from the same sample, sequenced in a study of blood T cells in healthy people across ages. Primed by a sample-barcoded 5' primer and a J-beta primer mix, a second PCR proceeded for about 7 to 12 cycles. TCRdb itself ran the 5' RACE reads through MiXCR, one entry per CDR3 protein. The table includes approximately 770,000 distinct CDR3 sequences, about 62% detected once. The sequenced sample consisted of blood. Source of these receptors: a man aged 30 to 39 in good health.

The rearrangement joins TRBV27 to TRBJ2-7; 9 positions agree with TRBD1. This CDR3 region has 15 residues. Trimming at V came to 3 bases and at J to 2 bases, leaving 5 bases not matched to a gene. Germline V lookup: CDR1 MNHEY, CDR2 SMNVEV (reference sequence). The CDR3 nucleotides are TGTGCCAGCAGTTTGATAGGACAGGGGACCTACGAGCAGTACTTC. Translating it yields CASSLIGQGTYEQYF.

This clonotype was picked up a small number of times. The rearrangement joins TRBV7-2 to TRBJ2-5; D unresolved. Germline V CDR1 and CDR2: SGHTA, FQGNSA. This CDR3 is built from 14 residues. Trimming removed 5 bases from V and 1 base from J, with 11 bases in between. In DNA form, the CDR3 reads TGTGCCAGCAGCGTGACTCGTAGCCAAGAGACCCAGTACTTC. It specifies CASSVTRSQETQYF.

This clonotype has a handful of counts. The chain links TRBV4-3 to TRBJ2-6; D gene uncertain. The CDR3 loop spans 17 amino acids. V lost 0 bases, J lost 0 bases, and 9 bases lay in between. In germline, CDR1 is LGHNA, CDR2 YSLEER. CDR3 in amino acids: CASSQDWGPSGANVLTF. In DNA form, the CDR3 reads TGCGCCAGCAGCCAAGATTGGGGTCCCTCTGGGGCCAACGTCCTGACTTTC.

This clonotype has only one observation. The chain joins TRBV7-2 to TRBJ2-3, with TRBD2 matching over 8 bases. The CDR3 is made up of 15 amino acids. Per the germline V gene, CDR1 is SGHTA and CDR2 is FQGNSA. V dropped 5 bases and J dropped 3; count of bases not matched to a gene: 7. CDR3 in amino acids: CASSPRSGSTDTQYF. The CDR3, as DNA: TGTGCCAGCAGCCCCCGGAGCGGGAGTACAGATACGCAGTATTTT.

This chain links TRBV29-1 with TRBJ1-5; tentative D call: TRBD1 (5 bases). Germline-derived CDR1 and CDR2 are SQVTM and ANQGSEA. The CDR3 loop spans 13 amino acids. The V gene lost 4 bases and the J gene lost 3 bases, with 10 bases spanning the gap. The CDR3 DNA sequence: TGCAGCGTTGCAGGGACTCCCAATCAGCCCCAGCATTTT. Translation: CSVAGTPNQPQHF.

V is TRBV14 and J is TRBJ2-2; no clear D gene. Germline loops: CDR1 SGHDN, CDR2 FVKESK. This CDR3 has 15 residues. Trimming stripped 1 base from V and 1 base from J, with 7 bases between. CDR3 residues: CASSQGQVNTGELFF. The DNA of the CDR3 is TGTGCCAGCAGCCAAGGGCAGGTGAACACCGGGGAGCTGTTTTTT.

The chain joins TRBV7-8 to TRBJ2-3; D gene ambiguous. The ends were cut back, 5 bases at V and 4 bases at J, with 13 bases in the middle. CDR1 and CDR2 (germline): SGHVS, FQNEAQ. The length of the CDR3 is 14 residues. CDR3 sequence: CASSPPLRSDTQYF. DNA of the CDR3: TGTGCCAGCAGCCCTCCTCTACGGTCAGATACGCAGTATTTT.

This chain joins TRBV6-5 and TRBJ1-1, with D uncertain. The CDR3 runs 14 residues. Looked up from germline, CDR1 is MNHEY and CDR2 is SVGAGI. V lost 8 bases and J 0 bases, leaving 13 bases between the germline ends. CDR3 amino acids: CASGPLGMNTEAFF. DNA for the CDR3: TGTGCCAGCGGCCCATTGGGTATGAACACTGAAGCTTTCTTT.

The rearrangement links TRBV14 to TRBJ2-3; perhaps D is TRBD1 or TRBD2 (5 bases each). The germline CDR1 and CDR2 sequences are SGHDN and FVKESK. Trimming cost V 0 bases and J 4 bases, with 11 bases left between them. This CDR3 has 15 amino acids. The CDR3 loop is CASSQEAARADTQYF. The DNA for the CDR3 is TGTGCCAGCAGCCAAGAAGCGGCCAGGGCAGATACGCAGTATTTT.

J is TRBJ2-3 and V is TRBV7-2, with D possibly TRBD1 on 5 matching bases. CDR3 length equals 15 residues. Trimming removed 6 bases at V and 3 bases at J, with 16 bases between. The germline CDR1 and CDR2 sequences are SGHTA and FQGNSA. For the CDR3, the DNA is TGTGCCAGCAGATCGCGAGCCAGGGAAACAGATACGCAGTATTTT. As protein: CASRSRARETDTQYF.